These 10 T cell receptor beta chains were sequenced from one sample in a study of metastatic and nonmetastatic thyroid tumors. TCRdb reprocessed the PCR reads via MiXCR. The data show about 14,000 clones, about 22% seen once. Nobody among the patients had been given any treatment before thyroid surgery. Sequencing was carried out using blood. Receptors were obtained from a female donor with papillary thyroid cancer or a benign thyroid nodule (not recorded which). Some clones in this sample may be carry-over from other donors' samples.

This clone was counted many times. This rearrangement joins TRBV11-2 to TRBJ1-1; no firm D call. The CDR3 contains 14 residues. Trimming shortened V by 0 bases and J by 2 bases, and 7 bases separated the two germline ends. Germline V gives CDR1 SGHAT, CDR2 FQNNGV. The CDR3, as DNA: TGTGCCAGCAGCTTAGATACAGCCAACACTGAAGCTTTCTTT. This gives the protein CASSLDTANTEAFF.

The rearrangement joins TRBV11-2 to TRBJ2-7, with TRBD1 as a possible D gene (7 bases). This CDR3 contains 13 residues. Germline assignment: CDR1 SGHAT and CDR2 FQNNGV. V shed 5 bases and J shed 3 bases, with 11 bases lying between them. The CDR3 DNA reads TGTGCCAGCAGCGCCCAGGGGGGCTACGAGCAGTACTTC. Translation gives CASSAQGGYEQYF.

This clone was counted many times. This could be a read error, since a much larger clone is one nucleotide away. Other DNA variants within this sample encode the same CDR3. The J gene is TRBJ1-5, the V gene TRBV6-5; 7 bases map to TRBD1. Per the germline V gene, CDR1 is MNHEY and CDR2 is SVGAGI. The CDR3 runs 14 residues. Trimming cost V 6 bases and J 6 bases; bases outside gene matches: 8. The CDR3 sequence is CASSYGAGGQPQHF. The CDR3 nucleotides read TGTGCCAGCAGCTACGGAGCAGGGGGTCAGCCCCAGCATTTT.

The genes are TRBV11-1 and TRBJ2-7; 9 bases line up with TRBD2. Looked up from germline, CDR1 is SGHAT and CDR2 is FQDESV (reference sequence). The CDR3 is 16 amino acids. Trimming took 4 bases from V and 5 from J; bases not matched to a gene: 12. The CDR3 coding sequence is TGTGCCAGCAGCTCTGGACTAGCGAGAACAGGGAACGAGCAGTACTTC. Translation: CASSSGLARTGNEQYF.

The chain joins TRBV7-8 to TRBJ1-3; a possible D gene is TRBD1 (5 bases). The CDR3 extends over 16 amino acids. CDR1 SGHVS and CDR2 FQNEAQ come from the germline V gene. Trimming stripped 3 bases from V and 0 bases from J, with 12 bases between. The CDR3 here is CASSFNPGVSGNTIYF. CDR3 in DNA: TGTGCCAGCAGCTTTAATCCGGGGGTCTCTGGAAACACCATATATTTT.

This clone was counted between two and nine times. The chain is built from TRBV5-4 and TRBJ2-5; 7 bases are a match to TRBD1. CDR1 is SGHNT and CDR2 is YYREEE in the germline V gene (reference sequence). CDR3 length equals 15 residues. Trimming removed 0 bases from V and 2 bases from J; junction bases left unmatched: 4. CDR3 DNA sequence: TGTGCCAGCAGCTTGGCAGGCAGGGGGCAAGAGACCCAGTACTTC. Translation gives CASSLAGRGQETQYF.

In this sample, this clone turned up many times. This chain joins TRBV18 and TRBJ2-1; 12 nucleotides match TRBD2. J was trimmed by 10 bases and V by 3 bases; bases with no gene match: 10. Germline CDR1 is KGHSH and CDR2 is LQKENI. The CDR3 runs to 16 residues. CDR3 bases: TGTGCCAGCTCACCCCCTCGACTAGCGGGAGCTGGGGAGCAGTTCTTC. It codes for CASSPPRLAGAGEQFF.

The V call is TRBV12-3 or TRBV12-4, the J call TRBJ1-1; 9 bases are a match to TRBD1. There are 14 residues in the CDR3. The junction had 4 bases not matched to a gene; V was cut back by 3 bases and J by 5 bases. The CDR3 reads CASSFGQGRTEAFF. For the CDR3, the DNA is TGTGCCAGCAGTTTCGGACAGGGGAGGACTGAAGCTTTCTTT.

By share of the sample, this clone is medium-sized. The J gene is TRBJ2-7, the V gene TRBV12-3 or TRBV12-4; TRBD2 agrees at 8 bases. The CDR3 extends over 15 amino acids. The trim removed 1 base at V and 2 bases at J, leaving 4 bases unmatched. This CDR3 reads CASSLERGPAYEQYF. The CDR3 nucleotides read TGTGCCAGCAGTTTAGAGCGGGGGCCGGCCTACGAGCAGTACTTC.

V is TRBV7-9 and J is TRBJ2-7; maybe TRBD2 (5 bases). Germline V gives CDR1 SEHNR, CDR2 FQNEAQ (reference sequence). The length of the CDR3 is 15 residues. The V gene lost 2 bases and the J gene lost 3 bases, with 14 bases spanning the gap. CDR3 sequence reads: CASSLSGTPVYEQYF. The CDR3, as DNA: TGTGCCAGCAGCTTAAGCGGTACACCAGTCTACGAGCAGTACTTC. The complete variable domain, with remaining parts taken from reference TRBV7-9 and TRBJ2-7, reads DTGVSQNPRHKITKRGQNVTFRCDPISEHNRLYWYRQTLGQGPEFLTYFQNEAQLEKSRLLSDRFSAERPKGSFSTLEIQRTEQGDSAMYLCASSLSGTPVYEQYFGPGTRLTVT.